This entry describes one T cell receptor beta chain. Between the trimmed V and J ends, which lost 6 bases and 5 bases, there was a span of 14 bases. This CDR3 comprises 13 residues. From germline, CDR1 is MNHEY and CDR2 SVGAGI. Repertoires were generated with immunoSEQ multiplex PCR, while TCRdb's copy carries only in-frame clones and drops some. Altogether approximately 50,000 clones are present, just over 90% being singletons, with the ten largest covering over 8.5%. Input material: PBMCs. This chain joins TRBV6-5 and TRBJ2-7; TRBD1 is a possible D gene (6 bases). The source is a man aged 35 to 55 with rheumatoid arthritis. CDR3 region: CASRRGSENEQYF. In nucleotides, the CDR3 is TGTGCCAGCAGGAGGGGGAGTGAGAACGAGCAGTACTTC.